The rows below give T cell receptor beta chains drawn from one sample of a study of CD8 T cells in Susac syndrome. TCRdb fed the immunoSEQ multiplex PCR reads into MiXCR, producing one record per CDR3 protein. This sample has 170,000 or so distinct CDR3 sequences, with approximately 93% found just once. The specimen was CD4+ T cells from PBMCs. The receptor set was obtained from a human donor with multiple sclerosis. Both conserved end residues are part of each CDR3. The order of the fields is D gene, clone size, J gene, V gene, CDR3 DNA, CDR3 protein. D genes are given only for firm matches. A row's size may be missing; if present it is once, few, many or a size class.

TRBD2,.,TRBJ2-1,TRBV18,TGTGCCAGCTCACCGCTGGCGACGGGGGGGCGCGGTGCTGAGCAGTTCTTC,CASSPLATGGRGAEQFF
.,.,TRBJ1-1,TRBV20-1,TGCAGTGCGGGGGGCTGGGTGGCTGAAGCTTTCTTT,CSAGGWVAEAFF
.,.,TRBJ2-7,TRBV20-1,TGCAGTGCTAGATGGCAGGGGAGTTCCTACGAGCAGTACTTC,CSARWQGSSYEQYF
TRBD2,.,TRBJ2-5,TRBV12-3/TRBV12-4,TGTGCCAGCAGCCCACTAGCGGATGGAGAGACCCAGTACTTC,CASSPLADGETQYF
.,.,TRBJ2-7,TRBV6-1,TGTGCCAGCTTTATTACGGAGCCCTACGAGCAGTACTTC,CASFITEPYEQYF
.,.,TRBJ1-4,TRBV12-3/TRBV12-4,TGTGCCAGCAGTCCGACGGACAGCCAGTTGGGGAAACTGTTTTTT,CASSPTDSQLGKLFF
TRBD1,.,TRBJ2-2,TRBV19,TGTGCCAGTAGATTCGACAGGGGAGGCACCGGGGAGCTGTTTTTT,CASRFDRGGTGELFF
.,.,TRBJ2-4,TRBV21-1,TGTGCCAGCAGCAACCGGGACAGGGACGTCATTCAGTACTTC,CASSNRDRDVIQYF
TRBD1,.,TRBJ2-3,TRBV9,TGTGCCAGCAGCGGGAGGACAGGGGACCTCACAGATACGCAGTATTTT,CASSGRTGDLTDTQYF
.,.,TRBJ2-3,TRBV3-1,TGTGCCAGCAGCCAAGTATATGGGGGGGCCACAGATACGCAGTATTTT,CASSQVYGGATDTQYF
.,.,TRBJ1-6,TRBV10-3,TGTGCCATCAGTGGGTCCTCCTATAATTCACCCCTCCACTTT,CAISGSSYNSPLHF
.,.,TRBJ2-5,TRBV7-6,TGTGCCAGCAGCTTAGAGGGGGGGGAGGAGACCCAGTACTTC,CASSLEGGEETQYF
.,.,TRBJ1-2,TRBV11-2,TGTGCCAGCAGCAAAGACAGGCTCGATGGCTACACCTTC,CASSKDRLDGYTF
TRBD2,once,TRBJ2-7,TRBV6-5,TGTGCCAGCAGTTACTCAAGCGGGAGCTCCTACGAGCAGTACTTC,CASSYSSGSSYEQYF
.,.,TRBJ1-1,TRBV9,TGTGCCAGCAGCGTATCTTGGAACACTGAAGCTTTCTTT,CASSVSWNTEAFF
.,few,TRBJ2-1,TRBV5-4,TGTGCCAGCAGCTTGGATGGTAGATCCTACAATGAGCAGTTCTTC,CASSLDGRSYNEQFF
.,.,TRBJ2-1,TRBV4-1,TGCGCCAGCAGCCCTATTTTTGGGGGCTACAATGAGCAGTTCTTC,CASSPIFGGYNEQFF
.,.,TRBJ2-7,TRBV6-1,TGTGCCACCAGCCCGGTCACCCCCCACGAGCAGTACTTC,CATSPVTPHEQYF
TRBD2,.,TRBJ2-1,TRBV18,TGTGCCAGCTCACCAACGACTAGCGCTGACAATGAGCAGTTCTTC,CASSPTTSADNEQFF
TRBD2,.,TRBJ2-7,TRBV7-2,TGTGCCAGCAGCCTTAGCGGGAGTGGGTACGAGCAGTACTTC,CASSLSGSGYEQYF
.,few,TRBJ2-7,TRBV6-5,TGTGCCACCGGTCTGCGGGGCGCGTACGAGCAGTACTTC,CATGLRGAYEQYF
TRBD2,.,TRBJ2-1,TRBV14,TGTGCCAGCAGCCAACTAGCGGAAGGGTACAATGAGCAGTTCTTC,CASSQLAEGYNEQFF
TRBD2,.,TRBJ2-7,TRBV20-1,TGCAGTGCTAGTTGGGGCAAGCGGGGGGGCTCCTACGAGCAGTACTTC,CSASWGKRGGSYEQYF
TRBD2,.,TRBJ2-3,TRBV10-3,TGTGCCATCCGACAAGGAGGACTAGCGGGAAACTTTCATACGCAGTATTTT,CAIRQGGLAGNFHTQYF
TRBD1,once,TRBJ1-1,TRBV29-1,TGCAGCGTTGCGAGGGGGCAGAGCACTGAAGCTTTCTTT,CSVARGQSTEAFF
TRBD2,.,TRBJ2-3,TRBV6-1,TGTGCCAGCAGCCTCGGACTAGCTAGTCCCACAGATACGCAGTATTTT,CASSLGLASPTDTQYF
.,.,TRBJ2-1,TRBV9,TGTGCCAGCAGCGTAATGACTAGCTCCTACAATGAGCAGTTCTTC,CASSVMTSSYNEQFF
TRBD1,.,TRBJ1-1,TRBV7-8,TGTGCCAGCAGCCCCCGGACAGGGGGATGGACTGAAGCTTTCTTT,CASSPRTGGWTEAFF
.,.,TRBJ2-5,TRBV3-1,TGTGCCAGCAGCCAAGACTCATCCGGGGGGCACCAGTACTTC,CASSQDSSGGHQYF
.,.,TRBJ2-7,TRBV18,TGTGCCAGCTCACCACCGAGCGGGCCCCACGAGCAGTACTTC,CASSPPSGPHEQYF
.,.,TRBJ2-7,TRBV11-2,TGTGCCAGCAGCTTAGGGGGAGGCTGGGGCGCCGAGCAGTACTTC,CASSLGGGWGAEQYF
.,.,TRBJ1-2,TRBV7-3,TGTGCCAGCAGCTTATCCAGGGCCGAGGGGGGCTACACCTTC,CASSLSRAEGGYTF
.,once,TRBJ2-7,TRBV18,TGTGCCAGCTCACCCTCGGCTAATTCCTACGAGCAGTACTTC,CASSPSANSYEQYF
.,.,TRBJ1-1,TRBV7-2,TGTGCCAGCCTCGAAGGAGCGTCGAACACTGAAGCTTTCTTT,CASLEGASNTEAFF
.,.,TRBJ2-1,TRBV28,TGTGCCAGCAGTTTAACCAGCGTGGTTGGGAGGGAGCAGTTCTTC,CASSLTSVVGREQFF
.,.,TRBJ1-1,TRBV30,TGTGCCTGGAGTATCTTCCGAACGACTGAAGCTTTCTTT,CAWSIFRTTEAFF
.,.,TRBJ2-1,TRBV12-3/TRBV12-4,TGTGCCAGCACGGGTGGGGGTTCGGACAATGAGCAGTTCTTC,CASTGGGSDNEQFF
.,.,TRBJ1-3,TRBV11-1,TGTGCCAGCAGCTTCGGCGTCAGCTCTGGAAACACCATATATTTT,CASSFGVSSGNTIYF
.,.,TRBJ1-1,TRBV6-2/TRBV6-3,TGTGCCAGCAGTTACGCGAGCACTGAAGCTTTCTTT,CASSYASTEAFF
.,.,TRBJ2-5,TRBV5-1,TGCGCCAGCAGCTTGGCCACCTCGTTAAGGGAAGAGACCCAGTACTTC,CASSLATSLREETQYF
TRBD1,.,TRBJ1-2,TRBV28,TGTGCCAGCAGTATACAGGGGGCGGCTGGCTACACCTTC,CASSIQGAAGYTF
TRBD2,.,TRBJ2-4,TRBV6-1,TGTGCCAGCCACTACCGGGGGGAAACACTAGCCAAAAACATTCAGTACTTC,CASHYRGETLAKNIQYF
.,.,TRBJ2-5,TRBV11-2,TGTGCCAGCAGCGGCAACAGGGCGGCGGGAGTACAGGAGACCCAGTACTTC,CASSGNRAAGVQETQYF
.,.,TRBJ1-5,TRBV20-1,TGCAGTGCAAGGACCGCATTTAGCAATCAGCCCCAGCATTTT,CSARTAFSNQPQHF
.,.,TRBJ1-1,TRBV19,TGTGCCAGTAGTATCCGGGGGCGGGACACTGAAGCTTTCTTT,CASSIRGRDTEAFF